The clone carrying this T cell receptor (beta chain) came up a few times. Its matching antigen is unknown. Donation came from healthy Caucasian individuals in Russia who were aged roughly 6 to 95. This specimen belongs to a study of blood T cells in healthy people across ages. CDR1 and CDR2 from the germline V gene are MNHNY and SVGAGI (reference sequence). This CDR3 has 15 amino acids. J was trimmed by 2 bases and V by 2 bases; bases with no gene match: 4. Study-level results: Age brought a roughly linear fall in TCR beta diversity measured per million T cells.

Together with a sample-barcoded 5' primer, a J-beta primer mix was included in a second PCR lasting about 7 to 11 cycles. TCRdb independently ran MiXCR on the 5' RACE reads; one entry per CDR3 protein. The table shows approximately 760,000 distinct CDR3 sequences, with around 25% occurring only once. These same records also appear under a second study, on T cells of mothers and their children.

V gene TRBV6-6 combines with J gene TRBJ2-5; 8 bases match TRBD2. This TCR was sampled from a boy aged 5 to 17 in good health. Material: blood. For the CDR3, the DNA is TGTGCCAGCAGTTACCTCGGGGGGGCACAAGAGACCCAGTACTTC. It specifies CASSYLGGAQETQYF.